A selection of T cell receptor beta chains follows, all from one sample in a study of blood T cell repertoires in COVID-19. The assay was immunoSEQ multiplex PCR, and TCRdb's table has in-frame clones only and misses some. The sample shows about 270,000 clones, over 75% of them seen only once. The sequencing sample was made of PBMCs or T cells enriched from blood (not recorded which). The receptors come from a woman under 30 who had recovered from COVID-19. Each CDR3 is given with its conserved first and last residue. The order of the fields is V gene, D gene, J gene, clone size, CDR3 protein, CDR3 DNA. D genes are given only for firm matches. Clone size is not always given. Where it is, it says once, few, many or a class for expanded clones.

v_call: TRBV29-1
d_call: TRBD1
j_call: TRBJ2-7
clone_size: NA
cdr3_aa: CSVLSGTGRFSSYEQYF
cdr3_nt: TGCAGCGTCTTATCCGGGACAGGGAGATTTTCGTCCTACGAGCAGTACTTC

v_call: TRBV25-1
d_call: NA
j_call: TRBJ2-2
clone_size: NA
cdr3_aa: CASTDPPTGRDSTGELFF
cdr3_nt: TGTGCCAGCACAGATCCCCCGACAGGGCGGGACAGCACCGGGGAGCTGTTTTTT

v_call: TRBV5-1
d_call: TRBD2
j_call: TRBJ2-3
clone_size: NA
cdr3_aa: CASSPGLATDTQYF
cdr3_nt: TGCGCCAGCAGCCCCGGACTAGCCACAGATACGCAGTATTTT

v_call: TRBV19
d_call: NA
j_call: TRBJ2-1
clone_size: NA
cdr3_aa: CASKGHWAGEQFF
cdr3_nt: TGTGCCAGTAAGGGTCACTGGGCGGGTGAGCAGTTCTTC

v_call: TRBV9
d_call: TRBD1
j_call: TRBJ1-1
clone_size: once
cdr3_aa: CASSPFGQGVGTEAFF
cdr3_nt: TGTGCCAGCAGCCCATTCGGACAGGGGGTCGGCACTGAAGCTTTCTTT

v_call: TRBV15
d_call: NA
j_call: TRBJ1-2
clone_size: NA
cdr3_aa: CATSVPGLGYTF
cdr3_nt: TGTGCCACCAGCGTGCCCGGTCTTGGCTACACCTTC

v_call: TRBV7-9
d_call: NA
j_call: TRBJ1-1
clone_size: NA
cdr3_aa: CASSFRGADTEAFF
cdr3_nt: TGTGCCAGCAGCTTCAGGGGCGCGGACACTGAAGCTTTCTTT

v_call: TRBV4-2
d_call: TRBD2
j_call: TRBJ2-1
clone_size: NA
cdr3_aa: CASSHRGGLYNEQFF
cdr3_nt: TGTGCCAGCAGCCACCGCGGGGGGCTGTACAATGAGCAGTTCTTC

v_call: TRBV5-6
d_call: NA
j_call: TRBJ2-6
clone_size: NA
cdr3_aa: CASSLDSSGANVLTF
cdr3_nt: TGTGCCAGCAGCTTGGACAGTTCTGGGGCCAACGTCCTGACTTTC

v_call: TRBV10-3
d_call: NA
j_call: TRBJ1-2
clone_size: few
cdr3_aa: CAISEGRGPNYGYTF
cdr3_nt: TGTGCCATCAGTGAGGGGAGAGGGCCAAACTATGGCTACACCTTC

v_call: TRBV2
d_call: NA
j_call: TRBJ1-1
clone_size: many
cdr3_aa: CASRRQAPNTEAFF
cdr3_nt: TGTGCCAGCAGAAGACAGGCCCCGAACACTGAAGCTTTCTTT

v_call: TRBV28
d_call: TRBD1
j_call: TRBJ1-1
clone_size: NA
cdr3_aa: CASSFRGQGPGAFF
cdr3_nt: TGTGCCAGCAGTTTTAGGGGACAGGGGCCGGGGGCTTTCTTT

v_call: TRBV9
d_call: NA
j_call: TRBJ1-1
clone_size: NA
cdr3_aa: CASSGPRDTEAFF
cdr3_nt: TGTGCCAGCAGCGGGCCCCGGGATACTGAAGCTTTCTTT

v_call: TRBV4-1
d_call: TRBD1
j_call: TRBJ1-4
clone_size: NA
cdr3_aa: CASSRTGGSGEKLFF
cdr3_nt: TGCGCCAGCAGCCGGACAGGGGGCTCAGGGGAAAAACTGTTTTTT

v_call: TRBV3-1/TRBV3-2
d_call: TRBD1
j_call: TRBJ1-2
clone_size: NA
cdr3_aa: CASSQGVDRGLGYTF
cdr3_nt: TGTGCCAGCAGCCAAGGAGTGGACAGGGGGCTCGGCTACACCTTC

v_call: TRBV3-1/TRBV3-2
d_call: NA
j_call: TRBJ2-1
clone_size: NA
cdr3_aa: CASSLLPDSSYNEQFF
cdr3_nt: TGTGCCAGCAGCCTCCTCCCGGACAGCTCCTACAATGAGCAGTTCTTC

v_call: TRBV19
d_call: TRBD1
j_call: TRBJ1-5
clone_size: NA
cdr3_aa: CASSITSRQGAQHF
cdr3_nt: TGTGCCAGTAGTATAACGTCCCGACAGGGGGCCCAGCATTTT

v_call: TRBV2
d_call: TRBD1
j_call: TRBJ1-1
clone_size: NA
cdr3_aa: CASTDRAGNTEAFF
cdr3_nt: TGTGCCAGCACGGACAGGGCGGGGAACACTGAAGCTTTCTTT

v_call: TRBV28
d_call: NA
j_call: TRBJ1-1
clone_size: NA
cdr3_aa: CASSPPETMNTEAFF
cdr3_nt: TGTGCCAGCAGTCCTCCGGAGACCATGAACACTGAAGCTTTCTTT

v_call: TRBV21-1
d_call: NA
j_call: TRBJ2-1
clone_size: NA
cdr3_aa: CASSANRDSSYNEQFF
cdr3_nt: TGTGCCAGCAGCGCCAACCGGGACAGCTCCTACAATGAGCAGTTCTTC

v_call: TRBV2
d_call: NA
j_call: TRBJ2-1
clone_size: NA
cdr3_aa: CASSDWREQYNEQFF
cdr3_nt: TGTGCCAGCAGTGATTGGCGGGAACAATACAATGAGCAGTTCTTC

v_call: TRBV5-1
d_call: NA
j_call: TRBJ2-7
clone_size: NA
cdr3_aa: CASSLRGAPYEQYF
cdr3_nt: TGCGCCAGCAGCTTGCGGGGGGCCCCCTACGAGCAGTACTTC

v_call: TRBV7-2
d_call: NA
j_call: TRBJ2-5
clone_size: NA
cdr3_aa: CASSLAEVKYTQYF
cdr3_nt: TGTGCCAGCAGCTTAGCTGAGGTCAAGTATACCCAGTACTTC

v_call: TRBV4-2
d_call: NA
j_call: TRBJ2-7
clone_size: NA
cdr3_aa: CASSQERGGWKYF
cdr3_nt: TGTGCCAGCAGCCAAGAGAGAGGGGGTTGGAAGTACTTC